This passage covers 13 T cell receptor beta chains from one sample sequenced in a study of T cell repertoires in cytomegalovirus infection. TCRdb re-called the reads with MiXCR, one entry per CDR3 protein. This sample yields roughly 640,000 distinct CDR3 sequences, of which roughly 26% are seen a single time; roughly 8% belongs to the top ten. The sequenced sample was CD8+ T cells from PBMCs. These receptors all come from a human donor in good health (CMV status not recorded). Some clones in this sample may be carry-over from other donors' samples.

The genes are TRBV25-1 and TRBJ1-3; TRBD1 is a possible D gene (6 bases). Germline V gives CDR1 MGHDK, CDR2 SYGVNS. V gave up 3 bases and J gave up 4 bases, with 10 bases separating them. This CDR3 has 14 amino acids. The CDR3 sequence is CASSETGRGNTIYF. For the CDR3, the DNA is TGTGCCAGCAGTGAGACAGGAAGGGGAAACACCATATATTTT.

The CDR3 spells CASSLWTDEAFF. CDR3 coding DNA: TGTGCCAGCAGCTTGTGGACAGATGAAGCTTTCTTT. The V gene is TRBV5-6, the J gene TRBJ1-1; possibly TRBD1 for D (6 bases). The CDR3 length is 12 residues. With 1 base removed from V and 7 bases from J, the gap between germline ends came to 8 bases. Germline V gene data show CDR1 as SGHDT and CDR2 as YYEEEE. The complete variable domain, with remaining parts taken from reference TRBV5-6 and TRBJ1-1, reads DAGVTQSPTHLIKTRGQQVTLRCSPKSGHDTVSWYQQALGQGPQFIFQYYEEEERQRGNFPDRFSGHQFPNYSSELNVNALLLGDSALYLCASSLWTDEAFFGQGTRLTVV.

This clonotype was detected a few times. The J gene is TRBJ1-1, the V gene TRBV2, with 11 bases matching TRBD1. The germline V gene has CDR1 SNHLY and CDR2 FYNNEI. After removal of 2 bases from V and 1 base from J, the junction contained 3 bases not matched to a gene. The CDR3 is 16 residues long. Here the CDR3 reads CASSELGTGGNTEAFF. CDR3 nucleotides: TGTGCCAGCAGTGAATTAGGGACAGGGGGGAACACTGAAGCTTTCTTT.

V usage is TRBV6-6 and J usage is TRBJ2-4, with D unclear. Trimming cost V 2 bases and J 9 bases, with 5 bases left between them. The length of the CDR3 is 11 residues. The germline V gene has CDR1 MNHNY and CDR2 SVGAGI (reference sequence). CDR3 amino acids: CASSYQGIQYF. In nucleotides, the CDR3 is TGTGCCAGCAGTTACCAAGGCATTCAGTACTTC.

The V call is TRBV2, the J call TRBJ2-5; D is perhaps TRBD1 (6 bases). This CDR3 contains 16 residues. Between the trimmed V and J ends, which lost 5 bases and 4 bases, there was a span of 20 bases. Germline V CDR1 and CDR2: SNHLY, FYNNEI. The CDR3 reads CASSWIGDTLRETQYF. CDR3 coding DNA: TGTGCCAGCAGTTGGATAGGGGACACCCTCAGAGAGACCCAGTACTTC.

On this clonotype itself: Being one base from a much bigger clone, this may be a read error. The chain recombines TRBV7-2 with TRBJ2-6; weak D call: TRBD1 (6 bases). This CDR3 has 17 residues. V was shortened by 2 bases and J by 5 bases, with 16 bases between the two germline ends. The V gene's germline CDR1 is SGHTA and CDR2 FQGNSA. The DNA of the CDR3 is TGTGCCAGCAGCTTAACGATCGGGCAGGGGAGGGCCAACGTCCTGACTTTC. It yields the protein CASSLTIGQGRANVLTF.

There are a few counts of this clonotype. The V and J genes are TRBV29-1 and TRBJ2-1; possible D gene TRBD2, 6 bases. The V end was cut by 4 bases, the J end by 4 bases, with 8 bases between. The germline CDR1 and CDR2 sequences are SQVTM and ANQGSEA. The CDR3 is made up of 12 amino acids. The CDR3 DNA reads as TGCAGCGTTGTCGGGGGTTACAATGAGCAGTTCTTC. Protein product: CSVVGGYNEQFF.

This clonotype was found a few times. This chain links TRBV20-1 with TRBJ2-7; D gene uncertain. Germline assignment: CDR1 DFQATT and CDR2 SNEGSKA (reference sequence). The CDR3 totals 15 residues. The V end was cut by 0 bases, the J end by 0 bases, with 12 bases between. Here the CDR3 reads CSARDLVGISYEQYV. DNA of the CDR3: TGCAGTGCTAGAGATTTAGTTGGGATCTCCTACGAGCAGTACGTC.

This clonotype was seen at least ten times. The chain is built from TRBV7-6 and TRBJ1-1; D is ambiguous. This CDR3 has 17 amino acids. With 1 base removed from V and 0 bases from J, the gap between germline ends came to 15 bases. Germline values: CDR1 SGHVS, CDR2 FNYEAQ. CDR3 DNA sequence: TGTGCCAGCAGCTTAGGAGGAGCGGGAAGTATGAACACTGAAGCTTTCTTT. This translates into CASSLGGAGSMNTEAFF.

This clonotype has a handful of counts. This chain uses TRBV7-9 with TRBJ2-3; no definite D call. The CDR3 spans 16 residues. The ends were cut back, 5 bases at V and 2 bases at J, with 17 bases in the middle. CDR1 and CDR2 (germline): SEHNR, FQNEAQ (reference sequence). The CDR3 loop is CASSAVGQEFTDTQYF. CDR3 coding DNA: TGTGCCAGCAGCGCCGTGGGCCAAGAGTTCACAGATACGCAGTATTTT.

This clonotype was observed a handful of times. The CDR3 DNA sequence: TGCAGTGCTAGTGGGTCAGATACGCAGTATTTT. This codes for CSASGSDTQYF. The J gene is TRBJ2-3, the V gene TRBV20-1, with D uncertain. The V end was cut by 3 bases, the J end by 4 bases, with 5 bases between. Germline V gives CDR1 DFQATT, CDR2 SNEGSKA (reference sequence). The CDR3 consists of 11 residues.

Worth noting for this clonotype: A much larger clone lies a single base off, so this may be a read error. V and J are TRBV7-8 and TRBJ1-1; a weak D match, TRBD1 (6 bases). The CDR3 spans 16 residues. The V gene's germline CDR1 is SGHVS and CDR2 FQNEAQ. CDR3 amino acids: CASSLGGGQFNTEAYF. CDR3 nucleotides: TGTGCCAGCAGCTTAGGGGGGGGGCAGTTTAACACTGAAGCTTACTTT.

This clonotype was seen a handful of times. V and J are TRBV25-1 and TRBJ2-2, with D tentatively TRBD1 or TRBD2 (5 bases each). The germline gives CDR1 MGHDK, CDR2 SYGVNS. The CDR3 totals 18 residues. V was trimmed by 0 bases and J by 0 bases, leaving 14 bases between them. The CDR3, as DNA: TGTGCCAGCAGTGAATATTATTGGGGACGGGCGAACACCGGGGAGCTGTTTTTT. It yields the protein CASSEYYWGRANTGELFF.